These 20 T cell receptor beta chains were all obtained from the same sample, sequenced in a study of regulatory T cells in long-lasting Graves disease. Construction of TCR beta libraries relied on iRepertoire HTBI primers and on Arm-PCR targeting CDR3 regions. TCRdb reprocessed the multiplex PCR reads via MiXCR and lists one record per CDR3 protein. This sample carries roughly 500,000 distinct CDR3 sequences, about 13% of them seen once, and the ten largest clones take under 10%. Regarding time point: newly diagnosed GD, antithyroid drugs for less than 3 months. Scientists built the TCR library using RNA that was extracted from PBMCs. These records were also assigned to another study, of T cells in Graves' hyperthyroidism and ophthalmopathy.

The specimen was peripheral blood mononuclear cells (PBMCs), collected at new diagnosis, from a patient treated with antithyroid drugs. The receptors derive from a man aged 30 to 45 with Graves disease.

This clonotype was found a few times. The V call is TRBV18, the J call TRBJ2-7; D possibly matches TRBD1 or TRBD2 (5 bases each). V was pared by 1 base and J by 7 bases, with 8 bases between. The CDR3 spans 12 residues. Per germline, CDR1 KGHSH and CDR2 LQKENI. DNA for the CDR3: TGTGCCAGCTCACCACTTGGGACGGAGCAGTACTTC. Residues: CASSPLGTEQYF.

A few counts support this clonotype. The chain recombines TRBV6-5 with TRBJ1-2; D is possibly TRBD1 (5 bases). Trimming took off 2 bases at V and 2 bases at J, with 6 bases between the two ends. CDR3 length equals 13 residues. Germline CDR1 and CDR2: MNHEY and SVGAGI. The CDR3 DNA sequence: TGTGCCAGCAGTTACAGACAGAACTATGGCTACACCTTC. Translated, it gives CASSYRQNYGYTF.

This clonotype has just a few counts. The chain links TRBV3-1 to TRBJ2-4; D is unresolved. Looked up from germline, CDR1 is LGHDT and CDR2 is YNNKEL (reference sequence). V lost 1 base and J 4 bases, leaving 8 bases between the germline ends. The CDR3 contains 14 residues. The CDR3 reads CASSQVGQKNIQYF. CDR3 DNA sequence: TGTGCCAGCAGCCAAGTAGGGCAGAAAAACATTCAGTACTTC. Filled out from reference TRBV3-1 and TRBJ2-4, the complete variable domain reads DTAVSQTPKYLVTQMGNDKSIKCEQNLGHDTMYWYKQDSKKFLKIMFSYNNKELIINETVPNRFSPKSPDKAHLNLHINSLELGDSAVYFCASSQVGQKNIQYFGAGTRLSVL.

The V gene is TRBV3-1, the J gene TRBJ2-7; 7 bases fit TRBD2. Trimming removed 1 base from V and 3 bases from J; junction bases left unmatched: 9. This CDR3 region has 16 residues. Germline CDR1 LGHDT, CDR2 YNNKEL (reference sequence). CDR3 bases: TGTGCCAGCAGCCAAGCAAGTAGCGGGTTGCTCTACGAGCAGTACTTC. This encodes CASSQASSGLLYEQYF.

The V call is TRBV5-1, the J call TRBJ2-2; no clear D gene. CDR1 and CDR2 (germline): SGHRS, YFSETQ. The germline V and J ends were trimmed by 4 bases and 4 bases, with 17 bases remaining between them. The CDR3 has 16 residues. As DNA, the CDR3 is TGCGCCAGCAGCCCGGCAGGACGAGAACGCACCGGGGAGCTGTTTTTT. It specifies CASSPAGRERTGELFF.

The gene calls are TRBV5-1 and TRBJ1-4; D unresolved. This CDR3 region has 14 residues. V shed 4 bases and J shed 8 bases, with 15 bases lying between them. Germline-derived CDR1 and CDR2 are SGHRS and YFSETQ. The CDR3 region is CASSLVGRAEKLFF. DNA for the CDR3: TGCGCCAGCAGCCTCGTGGGAAGGGCGGAAAAACTGTTTTTT.

This clonotype appeared many times. The V and J genes are TRBV7-9 and TRBJ2-7; D possibly corresponds to TRBD1 (6 bases). V was trimmed by 5 bases and J by 3 bases, leaving 14 bases between them. CDR3 length: 14 amino acids. Germline V gene sequence: CDR1 SEHNR, CDR2 FQNEAQ (reference sequence). As DNA, the CDR3 is TGTGCCAGCAGCCCCAGGACAGCCTACTACGAGCAGTACTTC. It encodes CASSPRTAYYEQYF.

This clonotype was seen ten or more times. The CDR3 DNA reads as TGTGCCAGCAGCTTCCATGACAATGAGCAGTTCTTC. It encodes CASSFHDNEQFF. This chain joins TRBV11-2 and TRBJ2-1; unclear D gene. The CDR3 loop spans 12 amino acids. CDR1 is SGHAT, CDR2 FQNNGV, per germline. Trimming took 3 bases from V and 5 from J, leaving 5 bases between them.

This clonotype was seen more than once but under ten times. The V call is TRBV19, the J call TRBJ2-2; 8 bases match TRBD2. CDR3 length: 16 residues. The V segment lost 4 bases and the J segment 1 base; nucleotides outside the gene matches: 5. The germline CDR1 and CDR2 sequences are LNHDA and SQIVND (reference sequence). The CDR3 loop reads CASSTFREGNTGELFF. In DNA form, the CDR3 reads TGTGCCAGTAGTACCTTTCGGGAGGGGAACACCGGGGAGCTGTTTTTT.

The genes are TRBV4-1 and TRBJ2-4; 7 bases align to TRBD2. V gave up 1 base and J gave up 4 bases; unmatched junction bases: 10. The length of the CDR3 is 17 residues. Germline CDR1 and CDR2: MGHRA and YSYEKL. The CDR3, as DNA: TGCGCCAGCAGCCAAGTTTTGAGTGAGCGGGGAAAAAACATTCAGTACTTC. This sequence encodes CASSQVLSERGKNIQYF.

In this sample, this clonotype turned up a few times. This chain links TRBV6-1 with TRBJ2-6; possible D gene TRBD2, 6 bases. The CDR3 is 18 residues long. The germline gives CDR1 MNHNS, CDR2 SASEGT. Trimming shortened V by 4 bases and J by 0 bases, and 16 bases separated the two germline ends. In DNA form, the CDR3 reads TGTGCCAGCAGTGGGGGGTGGGACTCCCGCTCTGGGGCCAACGTCCTGACTTTC. Translating gives CASSGGWDSRSGANVLTF.

The V gene is TRBV5-4, the J gene TRBJ1-6; unclear D gene. V was clipped by 0 bases and J by 10 bases, with 11 bases between them. CDR1 and CDR2 from the germline V gene are SGHNT and YYREEE (reference sequence). This CDR3 has 14 amino acids. CDR3 in amino acids: CASSLETAGSPLHF. CDR3 sequence (DNA): TGTGCCAGCAGCTTGGAAACTGCCGGGTCACCCCTCCACTTT.

In this sample, this clonotype turned up many times. J is TRBJ2-7 and V is TRBV9, with D possibly matching TRBD1 (5 bases). This CDR3 has 14 amino acids. Trimming pared 4 bases from V and 3 bases from J, leaving 14 bases between. Germline CDR1 is SGDLS and CDR2 is YYNGEE. CDR3 nucleotides: TGTGCCAGCAGCCACGCCGGGCAGGGCTACGAGCAGTACTTC. Encoded protein: CASSHAGQGYEQYF.

This clonotype was counted many times. V gene TRBV6-1 combines with J gene TRBJ2-5, with a weak D call TRBD2 (5 bases). This CDR3 is 12 amino acids long. CDR1 and CDR2 from the germline V gene are MNHNS and SASEGT. The V and J ends lost 4 bases and 3 bases respectively, with 6 bases between them. In nucleotides, the CDR3 is TGTGCCAGCAGTGTACTAGAAGAGACCCAGTACTTC. Residues: CASSVLEETQYF.

This clonotype was detected many times. The chain combines TRBV6-1 with TRBJ1-5; D is undetermined. V shed 7 bases and J shed 4 bases, with 17 bases lying between them. There are 15 residues in the CDR3. Germline loops: CDR1 MNHNS, CDR2 SASEGT. In DNA form, the CDR3 reads TGTGCCAGCATTCAGTCCCCTACATTGAATCAGCCCCAGCATTTT. Translating gives CASIQSPTLNQPQHF.

This clonotype was detected a few times. The J gene is TRBJ2-3, the V gene TRBV7-2, with D tentatively TRBD2 (7 bases). The CDR3 length is 17 residues. CDR1 is SGHTA, CDR2 FQGNSA, per germline. Trimming pared 1 base from V and 0 bases from J, leaving 14 bases between. Written as DNA, the CDR3 is TGTGCCAGCAGCTTAGGGGGCGGGGGCCTGAGCACAGATACGCAGTATTTT. Its protein is CASSLGGGGLSTDTQYF. Full variable domain (outside the CDR3, taken from reference TRBV7-2 and TRBJ2-3): GAGVSQSPSNKVTEKGKDVELRCDPISGHTALYWYRQSLGQGLEFLIYFQGNSAPDKSGLPSDRFSAERTGGSVSTLTIQRTQQEDSAVYLCASSLGGGGLSTDTQYFGPGTRLTVL.

This sequence joins TRBV5-5 and TRBJ2-7, with 9 bases lining up with TRBD2. Per germline, CDR1 SGHKS and CDR2 YYEKEE (reference sequence). V lost 5 bases to trimming and J lost 0 bases; unmatched junction nucleotides: 21. CDR3 length equals 20 residues. CDR3 bases: TGTGCCAGCAGTTCCCGACGCCGCGGGAGGGCCGTCGGGGGCTCCTACGAGCAGTACTTC. It yields the protein CASSSRRRGRAVGGSYEQYF. Full variable domain (remainder filled in from reference TRBV5-5 and TRBJ2-7): DAGVTQSPTHLIKTRGQQVTLRCSPISGHKSVSWYQQVLGQGPQFIFQYYEKEERGRGNFPDRFSARQFPNYSSELNVNALLLGDSALYLCASSSRRRGRAVGGSYEQYFGPGTRLTVT.

The sample holds many counts of this clonotype. The chain employs TRBV27 and TRBJ2-1; TRBD2 agrees at 13 bases. From germline, CDR1 is MNHEY and CDR2 SMNVEV (reference sequence). The CDR3 covers 14 residues. Losses at the gene ends were 3 bases for V and 7 bases for J; bases not matched to a gene: 0. The CDR3 reads CASSLGLAGNEQFF. As DNA, the CDR3 is TGTGCCAGCAGTTTGGGACTAGCGGGAAATGAGCAGTTCTTC.

This clonotype appeared a few times. The V and J genes are TRBV7-8 and TRBJ1-4; the D gene is possibly TRBD1 (5 bases). Germline assignment: CDR1 SGHVS and CDR2 FQNEAQ. V gave up 3 bases and J gave up 8 bases, with 10 bases separating them. This CDR3 comprises 13 residues. CDR3 sequence reads: CASSLGGVEKLFF. The CDR3 nucleotides read TGTGCCAGCAGCTTGGGGGGGGTAGAAAAACTGTTTTTT.

This clonotype was recorded many times. The V gene is TRBV12-3 or TRBV12-4, the J gene TRBJ2-5, with 7 positions matching TRBD2. J gave up 5 bases and V 6 bases, and 6 bases lay outside the gene matches. The CDR3 sequence is 13 residues long. The CDR3 region has the DNA TGTGCCAGCAGGGCGGGAGTGGGTGAGACCCAGTACTTC. It is translated as CASRAGVGETQYF.